The clone carrying this TCR beta chain was seen ten or more times. V was cut by 5 bases and J by 4 bases, with 8 bases left in between. CDR3 length equals 13 residues. Germline CDR1 is MDHEN and CDR2 is SYDVKM. The data originate from a study of metastatic and nonmetastatic thyroid tumors. TCRdb re-called clones from the PCR reads using MiXCR. The table lists about 50,000 clones, 20% of them singletons. Patients underwent thyroid surgery, and none had received any treatment before it. The clonotype originates from a female donor with papillary thyroid cancer or a benign thyroid nodule (not recorded which). Some clones in this sample may be carry-over from other donors' samples. This sequence joins TRBV28 and TRBJ2-2; D is unresolved. The sequencing sample was made of blood. As DNA, the CDR3 is TGTGCCAGCAGTCTCCCAGGCACCGGGGAGCTGTTTTTT. It encodes CASSLPGTGELFF. Full variable domain (missing parts from reference TRBV28 and TRBJ2-2): DVKVTQSSRYLVKRTGEKVFLECVQDMDHENMFWYRQDPGLGLRLIYFSYDVKMKEKGDIPEGYSVSREKKERFSLILESASTNQTSMYLCASSLPGTGELFFGEGSRLTVL.